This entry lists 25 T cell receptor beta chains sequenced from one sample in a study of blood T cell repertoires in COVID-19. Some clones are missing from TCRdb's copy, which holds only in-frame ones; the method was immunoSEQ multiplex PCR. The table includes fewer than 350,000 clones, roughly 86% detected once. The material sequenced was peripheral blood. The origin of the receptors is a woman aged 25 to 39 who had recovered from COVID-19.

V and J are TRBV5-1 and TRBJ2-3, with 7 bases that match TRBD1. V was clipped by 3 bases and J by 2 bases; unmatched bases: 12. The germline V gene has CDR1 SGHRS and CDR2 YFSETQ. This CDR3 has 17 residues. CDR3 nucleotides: TGCGCCAGCAGCTGGAAGGACAGGTCGGGTCCCACAGATACGCAGTATTTT. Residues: CASSWKDRSGPTDTQYF.

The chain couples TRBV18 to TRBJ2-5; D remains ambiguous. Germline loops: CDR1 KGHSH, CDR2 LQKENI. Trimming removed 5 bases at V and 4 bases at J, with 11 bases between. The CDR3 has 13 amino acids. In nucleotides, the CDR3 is TGTGCCAGCTCATCGCAATCGCGAGAGACCCAGTACTTC. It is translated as CASSSQSRETQYF.

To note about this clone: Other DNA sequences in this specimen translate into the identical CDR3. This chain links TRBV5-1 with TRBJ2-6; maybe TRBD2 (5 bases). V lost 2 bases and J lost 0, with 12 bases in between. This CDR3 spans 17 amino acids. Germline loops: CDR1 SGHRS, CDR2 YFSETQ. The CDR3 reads CASSFGLAGSGANVLTF. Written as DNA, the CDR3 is TGCGCCAGCAGCTTCGGCCTAGCCGGCTCTGGGGCCAACGTCCTGACTTTC.

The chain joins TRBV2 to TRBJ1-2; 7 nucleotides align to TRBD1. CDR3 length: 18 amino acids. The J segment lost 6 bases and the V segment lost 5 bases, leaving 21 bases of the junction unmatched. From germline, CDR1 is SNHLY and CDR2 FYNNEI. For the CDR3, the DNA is TGTGCCAGCAGTTTCGGCCGACCAAGATCACAGGGGATGAATGGCTACACCTTC. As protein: CASSFGRPRSQGMNGYTF.

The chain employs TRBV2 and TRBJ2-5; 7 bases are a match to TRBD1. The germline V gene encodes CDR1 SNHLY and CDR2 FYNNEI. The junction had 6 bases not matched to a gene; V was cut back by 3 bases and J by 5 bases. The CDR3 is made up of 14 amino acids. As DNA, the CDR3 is TGTGCCAGCAGTGAGAGACAGGGTCACGAGACCCAGTACTTC. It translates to CASSERQGHETQYF.

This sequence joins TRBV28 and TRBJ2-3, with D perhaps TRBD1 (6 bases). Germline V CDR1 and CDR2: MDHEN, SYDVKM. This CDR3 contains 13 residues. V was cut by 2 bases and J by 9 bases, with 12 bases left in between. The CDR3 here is CASSLRGQWTQYF. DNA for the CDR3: TGTGCCAGCAGTTTACGTGGACAGTGGACGCAGTATTTT.

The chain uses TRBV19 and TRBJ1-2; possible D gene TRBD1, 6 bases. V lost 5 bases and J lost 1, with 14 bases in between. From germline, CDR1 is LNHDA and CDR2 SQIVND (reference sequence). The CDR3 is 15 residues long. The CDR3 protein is CASSGLSGVNYGYTF. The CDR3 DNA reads TGTGCCAGTAGTGGACTTTCAGGGGTTAACTATGGCTACACCTTC. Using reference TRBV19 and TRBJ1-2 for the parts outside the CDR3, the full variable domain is DGGITQSPKYLFRKEGQNVTLSCEQNLNHDAMYWYRQDPGQGLRLIYYSQIVNDFQKGDIAEGYSVSREKKESFPLTVTSAQKNPTAFYLCASSGLSGVNYGYTFGSGTRLTVV.

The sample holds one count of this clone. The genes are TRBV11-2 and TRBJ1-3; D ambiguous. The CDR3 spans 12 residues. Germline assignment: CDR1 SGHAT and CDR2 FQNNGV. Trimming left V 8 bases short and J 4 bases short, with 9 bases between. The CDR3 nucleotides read TGTGCCAGCCGAAACGGGGGAAACACCATATATTTT. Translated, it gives CASRNGGNTIYF.

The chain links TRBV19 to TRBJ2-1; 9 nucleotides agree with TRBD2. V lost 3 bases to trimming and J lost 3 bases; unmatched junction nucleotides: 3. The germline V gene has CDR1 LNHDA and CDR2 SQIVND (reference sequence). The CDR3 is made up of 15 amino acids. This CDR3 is CASSMSGGIYNEQFF. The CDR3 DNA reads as TGTGCCAGTAGTATGAGCGGGGGGATCTACAATGAGCAGTTCTTC. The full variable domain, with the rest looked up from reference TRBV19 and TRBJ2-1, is DGGITQSPKYLFRKEGQNVTLSCEQNLNHDAMYWYRQDPGQGLRLIYYSQIVNDFQKGDIAEGYSVSREKKESFPLTVTSAQKNPTAFYLCASSMSGGIYNEQFFGPGTRLTVL.

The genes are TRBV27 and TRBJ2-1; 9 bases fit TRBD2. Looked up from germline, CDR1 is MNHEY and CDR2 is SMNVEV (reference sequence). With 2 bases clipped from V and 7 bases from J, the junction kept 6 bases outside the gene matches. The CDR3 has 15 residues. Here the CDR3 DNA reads TGTGCCAGCAGTTTACTAGCGGGACTCGGAAATGAGCAGTTCTTC. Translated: CASSLLAGLGNEQFF.

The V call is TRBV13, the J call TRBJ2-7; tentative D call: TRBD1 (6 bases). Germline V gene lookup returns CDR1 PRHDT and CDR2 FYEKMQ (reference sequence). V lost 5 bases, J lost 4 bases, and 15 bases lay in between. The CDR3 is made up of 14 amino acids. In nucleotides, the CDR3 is TGTGCCAGCAGCAGACCGGGACAACAATACGAGCAGTACTTC. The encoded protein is CASSRPGQQYEQYF.

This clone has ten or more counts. For the CDR3, the DNA is TGTGCCAGCTCATCGACTAGCGGGGGGGCCAATGAGCAGTTCTTC. Translating gives CASSSTSGGANEQFF. The gene calls are TRBV6-4 and TRBJ2-1, with 14 bases matching TRBD2. CDR3 length: 15 amino acids. Trimming at V came to 8 bases and at J to 6 bases, leaving 6 bases not matched to a gene. The germline CDR1 and CDR2 sequences are MRHNA and SNTAGT.

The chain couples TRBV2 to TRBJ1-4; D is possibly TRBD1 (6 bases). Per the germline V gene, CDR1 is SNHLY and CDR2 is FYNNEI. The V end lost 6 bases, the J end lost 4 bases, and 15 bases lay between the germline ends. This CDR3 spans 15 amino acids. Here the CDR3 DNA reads TGTGCCAGCAGGGGTTCCGGGACATATAATGAAAAACTGTTTTTT. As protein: CASRGSGTYNEKLFF.

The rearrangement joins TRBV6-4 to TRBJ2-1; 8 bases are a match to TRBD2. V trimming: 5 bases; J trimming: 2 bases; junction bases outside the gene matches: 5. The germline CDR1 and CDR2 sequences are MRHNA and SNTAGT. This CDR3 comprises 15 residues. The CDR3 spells CASSPGGTAYNEQFF. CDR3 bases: TGTGCCAGCAGTCCGGGGGGGACTGCCTACAATGAGCAGTTCTTC.

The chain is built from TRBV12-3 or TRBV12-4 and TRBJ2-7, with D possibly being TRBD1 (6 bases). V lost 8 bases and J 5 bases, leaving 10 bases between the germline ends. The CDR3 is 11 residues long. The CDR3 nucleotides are TGTGCCAGCGGGGGCGTGAACGAGCAGTACTTC. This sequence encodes CASGGVNEQYF.

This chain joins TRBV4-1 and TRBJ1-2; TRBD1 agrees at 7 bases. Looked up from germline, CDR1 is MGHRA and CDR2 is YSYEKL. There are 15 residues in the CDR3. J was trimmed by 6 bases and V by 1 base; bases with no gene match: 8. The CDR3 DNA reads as TGCGCCAGCAGCCAAGGATGGACAGGAGACCATGGCTACACCTTC. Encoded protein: CASSQGWTGDHGYTF.

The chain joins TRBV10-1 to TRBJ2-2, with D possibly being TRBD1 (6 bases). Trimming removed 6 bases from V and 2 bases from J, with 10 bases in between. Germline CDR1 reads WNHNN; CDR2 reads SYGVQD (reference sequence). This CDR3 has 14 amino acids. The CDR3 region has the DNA TGCGCCAGCAGCCAGGGGATTAACACCGGGGAGCTGTTTTTT. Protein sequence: CASSQGINTGELFF.

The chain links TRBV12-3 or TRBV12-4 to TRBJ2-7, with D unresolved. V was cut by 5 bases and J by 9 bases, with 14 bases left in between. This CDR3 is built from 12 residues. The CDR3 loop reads CASSTTKERQYF. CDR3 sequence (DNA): TGTGCCAGCAGTACTACCAAGGAGAGGCAGTACTTC.

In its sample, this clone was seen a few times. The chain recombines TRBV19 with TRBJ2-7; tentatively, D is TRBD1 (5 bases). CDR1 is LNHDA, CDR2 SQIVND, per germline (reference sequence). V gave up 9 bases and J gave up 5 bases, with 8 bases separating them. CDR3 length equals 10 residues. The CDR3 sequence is CARAGNEQYF. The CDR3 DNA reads TGTGCCAGGGCAGGGAACGAGCAGTACTTC.

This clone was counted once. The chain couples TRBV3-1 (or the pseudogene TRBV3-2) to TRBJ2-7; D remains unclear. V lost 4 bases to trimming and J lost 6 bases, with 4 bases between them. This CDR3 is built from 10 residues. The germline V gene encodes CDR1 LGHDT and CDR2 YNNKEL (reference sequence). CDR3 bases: TGTGCCAGCAGCCCGGGCGAGCAGTACTTC. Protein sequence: CASSPGEQYF.

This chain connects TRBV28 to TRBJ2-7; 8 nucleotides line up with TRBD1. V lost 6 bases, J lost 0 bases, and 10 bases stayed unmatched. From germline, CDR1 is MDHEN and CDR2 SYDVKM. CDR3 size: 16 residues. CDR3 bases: TGTGCCAGCAGATTACAGGGGGATCCCAGCTCCTACGAGCAGTACTTC. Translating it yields CASRLQGDPSSYEQYF.

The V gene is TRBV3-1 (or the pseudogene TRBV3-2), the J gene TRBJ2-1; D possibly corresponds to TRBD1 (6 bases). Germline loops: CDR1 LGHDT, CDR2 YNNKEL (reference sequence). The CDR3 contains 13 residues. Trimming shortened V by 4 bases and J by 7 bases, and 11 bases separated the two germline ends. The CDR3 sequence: CASSRAQGNEQFF. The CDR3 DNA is TGTGCCAGCAGCCGCGCGCAGGGGAATGAGCAGTTCTTC.

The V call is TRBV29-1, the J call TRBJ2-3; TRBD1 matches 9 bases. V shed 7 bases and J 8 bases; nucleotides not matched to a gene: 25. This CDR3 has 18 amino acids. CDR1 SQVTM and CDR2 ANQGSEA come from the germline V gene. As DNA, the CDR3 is TGCAGCGCCGACCACCGGGACAGGGTAGTCGGGGTATTTGGTACGCAGTATTTT. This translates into CSADHRDRVVGVFGTQYF.

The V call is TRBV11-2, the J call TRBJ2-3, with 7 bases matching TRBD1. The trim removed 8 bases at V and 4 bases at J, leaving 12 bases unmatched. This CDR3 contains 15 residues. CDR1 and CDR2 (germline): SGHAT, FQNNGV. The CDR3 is CASCYGTVSADTQYF. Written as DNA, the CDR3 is TGTGCCAGCTGCTATGGGACAGTATCCGCAGATACGCAGTATTTT.

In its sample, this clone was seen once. The CDR3 region is CASSIGRQANTEAFF. CDR3 bases: TGTGCCAGTAGTATAGGAAGGCAGGCGAACACTGAAGCTTTCTTT. The chain links TRBV19 to TRBJ1-1; D is unresolved. Germline CDR1 and CDR2: LNHDA and SQIVND (reference sequence). V was shortened by 1 base and J by 1 base, with 10 bases between the two germline ends. This CDR3 spans 15 amino acids.